The 8 T cell receptor beta chains listed next were all sequenced from one sample in a study of T cell responses to AZD1222 COVID-19 vaccine. Sequencing was performed with immunoSEQ multiplex PCR; in TCRdb, only in-frame clones are kept and a portion is missing. The profile shows approximately 140,000 clones, around 94% of them singletons. The specimen comprised peripheral blood, sampled 28 days after the second AZD1222 dose. The receptors come from an adult who received the AZD1222 COVID-19 vaccine.

V gene TRBV6-5 combines with J gene TRBJ1-5; D call uncertain. CDR3 size: 15 residues. V was pared by 3 bases and J by 4 bases, with 13 bases between. Germline CDR1 MNHEY, CDR2 SVGAGI. DNA of the CDR3: TGTGCCAGCAGTTATAGTATGCGCCCAAATCAGCCCCAGCATTTT. Its translation is CASSYSMRPNQPQHF.

V is TRBV7-9 and J is TRBJ1-4, with 7 bases that match TRBD1. The V gene end was trimmed by 3 bases and the J gene end by 1 base; junction bases not matched to a gene: 2. CDR1 and CDR2 (germline): SEHNR, FQNEAQ (reference sequence). This CDR3 comprises 15 residues. The CDR3: CASSFYRGTNEKLFF. CDR3 DNA: TGTGCCAGCAGCTTCTACAGGGGAACTAATGAAAAACTGTTTTTT.

This chain links TRBV24-1 with TRBJ1-1; D is undetermined. CDR1 is KGHDR, CDR2 SFDVKD, per germline. The CDR3 spans 14 residues. V lost 5 bases, J lost 10 bases, and 19 bases lay in between. CDR3 residues: CATSGFFSLSAAFF. Here the CDR3 DNA reads TGTGCCACCAGTGGCTTCTTCTCTCTTAGTGCAGCTTTCTTT.

This clone occurred once. V is TRBV2 and J is TRBJ1-4; D not resolved. CDR1 is SNHLY, CDR2 FYNNEI, per germline. CDR3 length: 17 residues. V lost 0 bases and J 0 bases, leaving 11 bases between the germline ends. As DNA, the CDR3 is TGTGCCAGCAGTGAAGCGTGGGAGTCTACAACTAATGAAAAACTGTTTTTT. This codes for CASSEAWESTTNEKLFF.

The chain has TRBV12-3 or TRBV12-4 and TRBJ1-2; the D is unclear. CDR3 length: 13 residues. The V and J ends lost 3 bases and 2 bases respectively, with 7 bases between them. As DNA, the CDR3 is TGTGCCAGCAGTTTTCGGGAAAACTATGGCTACACCTTC. As protein: CASSFRENYGYTF.

The rearrangement uses TRBV20-1 and TRBJ1-2; possibly TRBD1 for D (5 bases). V lost 5 bases and J lost 10, with 11 bases in between. Per germline, CDR1 DFQATT and CDR2 SNEGSKA (reference sequence). CDR3 length: 10 residues. The CDR3 protein is CSALRQNYTF. CDR3 nucleotides: TGCAGTGCTTTAAGACAGAACTACACCTTC.

The chain combines TRBV9 with TRBJ2-3; D gene ambiguous. Trimming removed 0 bases at V and 2 bases at J, with 10 bases between. CDR3 length: 15 amino acids. Germline lookup yields CDR1 SGDLS and CDR2 YYNGEE. DNA of the CDR3: TGTGCCAGCAGCGTAGGGGCGGCTAACACAGATACGCAGTATTTT. Translated, it gives CASSVGAANTDTQYF.

For this clone: A read error may account for a junction end that differs from germline. CDR3 coding DNA: TGTGCCAGCAGGCAAGGCCAGAACTATGGCTACACCTTC. Its translation: CASRQGQNYGYTF. The chain joins TRBV3-1 (or the pseudogene TRBV3-2) to TRBJ1-2; D not certain. The CDR3 consists of 13 residues. Per the germline V gene, CDR1 is LGHDT and CDR2 is YNNKEL (reference sequence).